The rows below give T cell receptor beta chains drawn from one sample of a study of T cells in localized non-small cell lung cancer. Assay: immunoSEQ multiplex PCR; the TCRdb copy retains only in-frame clones and omits some. The sample records 25,000 to 35,000 clones, roughly 91% being singletons. The material was peripheral blood, obtained before any cancer treatment. The receptors were sampled from a woman between 35 and 75 years old with stage I lung adenocarcinoma. The conserved cysteine and the conserved F or W are not part of the CDR3 here. A clone size is listed for some rows: how often the clone was seen (once, few, many), or a class if it is expanded.

clone size	V gene	J gene	CDR3 protein
.	TRBV5-1	TRBJ2-5	ASSFYQETQY
.	TRBV18	TRBJ2-5	ASSPRLQETQY
.	TRBV7-2	TRBJ2-6	ASSLRVPGANVLT
once	TRBV7-9	TRBJ1-2	ASSLDSGGYGYT
.	TRBV9	TRBJ1-5	ASSVSGTGDQPQH
.	TRBV7-2	TRBJ1-2	ASSLQRADNGYT
.	TRBV5-6	TRBJ1-5	ASSVDPDPQH
.	TRBV2	TRBJ2-4	ASRRLAAEPKNIQY
.	TRBV19	TRBJ2-2	ASGPTSGELF
once	TRBV27	TRBJ2-3	ASSLDRATDTQY
.	TRBV4-1	TRBJ2-7	ASSQGPQGGASRNEQY
.	TRBV6-5	TRBJ1-5	ASRGTGIDQPQH
.	TRBV7-6	TRBJ2-7	ASSQDGPTRMY
.	TRBV28	TRBJ2-7	ASSHTGNGNEQY
.	TRBV6-5	TRBJ1-2	ASSQPFPGSGYT
.	TRBV6-1	TRBJ2-1	ASSGDRYNEQF
.	TRBV2	TRBJ1-2	ASREGQQLYGYT
once	TRBV30	TRBJ1-5	AWRGQGNNQPQH
once	TRBV5-6	TRBJ2-1	ASSPWTSVRAPAEQF
.	TRBV5-5	TRBJ2-3	ASERMGSDTQY
once	TRBV11-3	TRBJ1-1	ASSLDTEAF
.	TRBV5-1	TRBJ1-2	ASSPETKLGDGYT
.	TRBV7-9	TRBJ2-7	ASSLVSPGTDSEQY
once	TRBV28	TRBJ2-7	ASRGSRDREYEQY